These 30 T cell receptor beta chains were all obtained from the same sample, sequenced in a study of monozygotic twins with inflammatory bowel disease. TCRdb reprocessed the 5' RACE reads, keeping one entry per CDR3 protein, no DNA. Its table lists about 380,000 distinct CDR3 sequences. The sequenced material came from blood. The source is a human donor with ulcerative colitis or Crohn's disease, or a healthy co-twin of an affected twin (not recorded which).

The chain combines TRBV6-6 with TRBJ2-1; TCRdb's D call, TRBD1, is unchecked because there is no DNA. Germline V CDR1 and CDR2: MNHNY, SVGAGI (reference sequence). This CDR3 region has 12 residues. CDR3 region: CASSPRATGQFF.

V gene TRBV7-8 combines with J gene TRBJ2-7; the D call from TCRdb, TRBD1, cannot be confirmed without DNA. Per germline, CDR1 SGHVS and CDR2 FQNEAQ. This CDR3 is 17 amino acids long. The CDR3: CASSFTGGRRLLGEQYF.

The chain couples TRBV18 to TRBJ2-1; TCRdb designates TRBD1, a call that cannot be tested without DNA. This CDR3 has 16 amino acids. Germline CDR1 reads KGHSH; CDR2 reads LQKENI. This chain's CDR3 is CASSSGQKSSYNEQFF. The full variable domain, completed using reference TRBV18 and TRBJ2-1, is NAGVMQNPRHLVRRRGQEARLRCSPMKGHSHVYWYRQLPEEGLKFMVYLQKENIIDESGMPKERFSAEFPKEGPSILRIQQVVRGDSAAYFCASSSGQKSSYNEQFFGPGTRLTVL.

The chain joins TRBV20-1 to TRBJ2-5. The CDR3 loop spans 12 amino acids. Germline V gene data show CDR1 as DFQATT and CDR2 as SNEGSKA (reference sequence). The CDR3 spells CSARTDLETQYF.

J is TRBJ2-5 and V is TRBV11-2; TCRdb names TRBD1, which stays unverified in the absence of DNA. CDR1 and CDR2 (germline): SGHAT, FQNNGV. This CDR3 region has 18 residues. The CDR3 loop is CASSFGWGGHWEQETQYF.

The V call is TRBV29-1, the J call TRBJ1-2. The CDR3 is 13 residues long. Germline lookup yields CDR1 SQVTM and CDR2 ANQGSEA. CDR3 sequence: CSVESAERYGYTF.

This chain connects TRBV12-3 or TRBV12-4 to TRBJ1-4. CDR3 length: 13 amino acids. The CDR3 region is CASREAFNEKLFF.

This chain uses TRBV6-5 with TRBJ1-2. CDR1 MNHEY and CDR2 SVGAGI come from the germline V gene. The CDR3 extends over 13 amino acids. CDR3 in amino acids: CASRTNPATGYTF.

This chain links TRBV9 with TRBJ1-6; TCRdb's D gene call, TRBD1, goes unchecked for lack of DNA. This CDR3 contains 14 residues. CDR1 is SGDLS, CDR2 YYNGEE, per germline. The CDR3 sequence is CASSVLWGDSPLHF.

V is TRBV5-1 and J is TRBJ2-5; TCRdb proposes TRBD1, but this gene call is untestable without DNA. This CDR3 has 13 amino acids. CDR1 SGHRS and CDR2 YFSETQ come from the germline V gene. The CDR3 here is CASSGGGQETQYF.

The chain joins TRBV24-1 to TRBJ2-1; TCRdb outputs TRBD1, but without DNA this stays unchecked. The CDR3 runs 15 residues. CDR1 is KGHDR, CDR2 SFDVKD, per germline. CDR3: CATSDPGQGRNEQFF.

The CDR3 sequence is CASSSGLAGAPMTQYF. The chain couples TRBV5-1 to TRBJ2-5; TCRdb lists TRBD2, though no DNA is available to test this call. The CDR3 has 16 amino acids. CDR1 and CDR2 from the germline V gene are SGHRS and YFSETQ.

The chain recombines TRBV7-8 with TRBJ2-7; TCRdb calls TRBD1, which cannot be checked without DNA. CDR1 and CDR2 from the germline V gene are SGHVS and FQNEAQ. The CDR3 runs to 15 residues. CDR3 loop: CASSFPGPGSWEQYF.

The V and J genes are TRBV29-1 and TRBJ2-1. The CDR3 runs to 16 residues. CDR1 and CDR2 from the germline V gene are SQVTM and ANQGSEA. CDR3 sequence reads: CSVEEATGSSYNEQFF.

J is TRBJ2-1 and V is TRBV5-5; TCRdb's D call, TRBD2, is unchecked because there is no DNA. There are 13 residues in the CDR3. CDR1 is SGHKS, CDR2 YYEKEE, per germline (reference sequence). CDR3 sequence: CASSRVEVHEQFF. The whole variable domain, remainder taken from reference TRBV5-5 and TRBJ2-1, is DAGVTQSPTHLIKTRGQQVTLRCSPISGHKSVSWYQQVLGQGPQFIFQYYEKEERGRGNFPDRFSARQFPNYSSELNVNALLLGDSALYLCASSRVEVHEQFFGPGTRLTVL.

The rearrangement joins TRBV5-1 to TRBJ2-7; TCRdb names TRBD1, which stays unverified in the absence of DNA. Germline lookup yields CDR1 SGHRS and CDR2 YFSETQ. There are 14 residues in the CDR3. The CDR3 here is CASWTGGTPYEQYF.

This rearrangement joins TRBV5-1 to TRBJ2-1; lacking DNA, the TRBD1 call made by TCRdb goes unchecked. Germline V gives CDR1 SGHRS, CDR2 YFSETQ. The CDR3 sequence is 13 residues long. The CDR3 sequence: CASIRGSGDEQFF.

The chain recombines TRBV20-1 with TRBJ1-1; TCRdb's D gene call, TRBD1, goes unchecked for lack of DNA. Germline CDR1 is DFQATT and CDR2 is SNEGSKA (reference sequence). This CDR3 has 11 residues. The CDR3 here is CKGQKNTEAFF.

The rearrangement uses TRBV7-9 and TRBJ1-4; the TCRdb call, TRBD1, lacks DNA for checking. The CDR3 runs 15 residues. Germline V gives CDR1 SEHNR, CDR2 FQNEAQ (reference sequence). The CDR3 is CASSDLTGTREKLFF.

This rearrangement joins TRBV29-1 to TRBJ1-5. CDR3 size: 13 residues. Germline CDR1 is SQVTM and CDR2 is ANQGSEA. The CDR3 reads CSALRGEGQPQHF.

The chain employs TRBV7-8 and TRBJ1-4. The CDR3 contains 14 residues. Germline V gene data show CDR1 as SGHVS and CDR2 as FQNEAQ. Here the CDR3 reads CASSFGIQNEKLFF. The whole variable domain, remainder taken from reference TRBV7-8 and TRBJ1-4, is GAGVSQSPRYKVAKRGQDVALRCDPISGHVSLFWYQQALGQGPEFLTYFQNEAQLDKSGLPSDRFFAERPEGSVSTLKIQRTQQEDSAVYLCASSFGIQNEKLFFGSGTQLSVL.

This chain connects TRBV28 to TRBJ2-7; TCRdb calls TRBD1, which cannot be checked without DNA. The germline gives CDR1 MDHEN, CDR2 SYDVKM. The CDR3 loop spans 15 amino acids. The CDR3 reads CASSLWGGVKNEQYF.

This chain connects TRBV9 to TRBJ1-1; TCRdb's D gene call, TRBD1, goes unchecked for lack of DNA. There are 14 residues in the CDR3. CDR1 is SGDLS and CDR2 is YYNGEE in the germline V gene. The CDR3 region is CASSVVSRGTEAFF.

The chain has TRBV12-3 or TRBV12-4 and TRBJ1-4; the TCRdb call, TRBD1, lacks DNA for checking. The CDR3 runs to 13 residues. This CDR3 is CASSLTGIEKLFF.

The chain combines TRBV12-3 or TRBV12-4 with TRBJ2-3; checking the TCRdb D call of TRBD2 is not possible without DNA. This CDR3 contains 17 residues. The CDR3 spells CASSRPGLAGGRDTQYF.

The genes are TRBV14 and TRBJ2-7. The CDR3 is 15 amino acids. Looked up from germline, CDR1 is SGHDN and CDR2 is FVKESK. CDR3 loop: CASSQDKTKTHEQYF.

The chain has TRBV6-1 and TRBJ2-6; the TCRdb D gene call, TRBD2, has no DNA to confirm it. This CDR3 has 14 amino acids. CDR1 is MNHNS, CDR2 SASEGT, per germline. The CDR3 reads CASSPTRGANVLTF.

This chain uses TRBV7-8 with TRBJ2-3; without DNA, the TCRdb call of TRBD1 cannot be checked. Germline V gene data show CDR1 as SGHVS and CDR2 as FQNEAQ. This CDR3 spans 16 amino acids. The CDR3 spells CASSLVRGGRSDTQYF.

The chain employs TRBV12-3 or TRBV12-4 and TRBJ2-3; TCRdb selects TRBD1, and the lack of DNA leaves this call unchecked. This CDR3 has 15 amino acids. The CDR3 loop reads CASSLGQGLTDTQYF.

The V gene is TRBV19, the J gene TRBJ2-1; TCRdb indicates TRBD2, and absent DNA this call remains unverified. Looked up from germline, CDR1 is LNHDA and CDR2 is SQIVND (reference sequence). This CDR3 contains 16 residues. Here the CDR3 reads CASSTGGLAGGPEQFF.